The subject of this entry is one TCR beta chain. This sample is part of a study of human T cells and chemical hapten exposure. The CDR3 covers 14 residues. The V gene's germline CDR1 is MGHRA and CDR2 YSYEKL. V shed 4 bases and J shed 2 bases, with 12 bases lying between them. The sample's time point: pre-sensitization, week 0. Described treatment: therapeutic diphenylcyclopropenone sensitization with weekly scalp DPC. One entry per CDR3 protein results from TCRdb running MiXCR on the RACE reads. The table includes around 180,000 distinct CDR3 sequences, approximately 31% detected once. The receptor comes from a woman in her thirties with alopecia areata. Some clones in this sample may be carry-over from other donors' samples. The J gene is TRBJ2-7, the V gene TRBV4-1, with D perhaps assigned TRBD1 or TRBD2 (5 bases each). The material was whole blood, obtained in connection with sensitization to the hapten diphenylcyclopropenone (DPC). This CDR3 reads CASSPGTQPYEQYF. The CDR3 nucleotides read TGCGCCAGCAGCCCGGGGACCCAACCCTACGAGCAGTACTTC.